This T cell receptor (beta chain) was captured by sequencing in a study of untreated major depressive disorder. Overall study findings and caveats: All top five TRBV05-01 clones per subject were private clones. Depressed patients' CD4+ T cells carried increased TRBV05-01 (Vbeta 5.1) usage versus control CD4+ T cells.

This clone has just one count. The antigen is not known. Sequencing used immunoSEQ multiplex PCR; TCRdb keeps in-frame clones, though not all of them. The top ten hold over 0.5% of the sample, which has under 20,000 clones, 92% seen once. J gave up 2 bases and V 2 bases, and 3 bases lay outside the gene matches. This CDR3 has 15 residues. Germline V gene lookup returns CDR1 SGHRS and CDR2 YFSETQ. This sequence originates from a woman between 35 and 50 years old with major depressive disorder. The sequenced sample consisted of CD4+ T cells from PBMCs. The rearrangement joins TRBV5-1 to TRBJ1-2; 10 bases match TRBD1. CDR3 region: CASSFQTGGNYGYTF. In nucleotides, the CDR3 is TGCGCCAGCAGCTTTCAGACAGGGGGCAACTATGGCTACACCTTC. Supplemented by reference TRBV5-1 and TRBJ1-2, the full variable domain reads KAGVTQTPRYLIKTRGQQVTLSCSPISGHRSVSWYQQTPGQGLQFLFEYFSETQRNKGNFPGRFSGRQFSNSRSEMNVSTLELGDSALYLCASSFQTGGNYGYTFGSGTRLTVV.